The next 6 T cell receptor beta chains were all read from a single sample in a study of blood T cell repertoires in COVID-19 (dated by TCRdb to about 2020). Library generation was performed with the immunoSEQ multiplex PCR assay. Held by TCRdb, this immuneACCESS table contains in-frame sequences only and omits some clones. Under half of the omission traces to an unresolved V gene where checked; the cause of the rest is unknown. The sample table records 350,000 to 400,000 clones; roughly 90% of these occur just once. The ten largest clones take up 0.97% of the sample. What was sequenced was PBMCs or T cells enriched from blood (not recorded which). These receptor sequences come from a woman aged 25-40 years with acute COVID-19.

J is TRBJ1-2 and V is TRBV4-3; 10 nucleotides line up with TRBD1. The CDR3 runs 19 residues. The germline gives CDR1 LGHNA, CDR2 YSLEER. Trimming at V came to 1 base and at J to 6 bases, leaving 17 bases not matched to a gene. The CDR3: CASSQGNPRDRGFSDGYTF. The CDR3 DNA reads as TGCGCCAGCAGCCAAGGAAACCCCCGGGACAGGGGCTTCTCTGATGGCTACACCTTC.

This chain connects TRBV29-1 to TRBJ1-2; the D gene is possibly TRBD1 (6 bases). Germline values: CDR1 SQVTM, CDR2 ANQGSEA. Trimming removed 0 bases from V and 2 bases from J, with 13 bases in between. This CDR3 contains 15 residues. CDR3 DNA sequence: TGCAGCGTTGAAGATCGCAGGGGCGGAAACTATGGCTACACCTTC. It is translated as CSVEDRRGGNYGYTF.

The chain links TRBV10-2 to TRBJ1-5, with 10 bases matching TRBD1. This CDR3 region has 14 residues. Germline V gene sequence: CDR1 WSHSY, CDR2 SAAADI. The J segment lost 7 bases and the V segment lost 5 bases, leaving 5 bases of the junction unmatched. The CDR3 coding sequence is TGCGCCAGCAGTTGGGACAGGGGCGACCAGCCCCAGCATTTT. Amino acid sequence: CASSWDRGDQPQHF.

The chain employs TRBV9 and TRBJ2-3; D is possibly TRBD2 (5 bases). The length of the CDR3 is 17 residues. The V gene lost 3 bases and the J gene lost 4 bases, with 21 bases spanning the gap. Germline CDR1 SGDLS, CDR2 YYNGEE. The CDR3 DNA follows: TGTGCCAGCAGCGGCAGCCCCTGGGTCGAGGGCGCAGATACGCAGTATTTT. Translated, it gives CASSGSPWVEGADTQYF. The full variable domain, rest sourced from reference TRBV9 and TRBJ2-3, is DSGVTQTPKHLITATGQRVTLRCSPRSGDLSVYWYQQSLDQGLQFLIQYYNGEERAKGNILERFSAQQFPDLHSELNLSSLELGDSALYFCASSGSPWVEGADTQYFGPGTRLTVL.

The CDR3: CASRLAGITDTQYF. CDR3 nucleotide sequence: TGTGCCAGCCGACTAGCGGGGATCACAGATACGCAGTATTTT. The chain is built from TRBV2 and TRBJ2-3; 11 positions agree with TRBD2. Per the germline V gene, CDR1 is SNHLY and CDR2 is FYNNEI. The CDR3 is 14 amino acids. Trimming at V came to 8 bases and at J to 2 bases, leaving 3 bases not matched to a gene.

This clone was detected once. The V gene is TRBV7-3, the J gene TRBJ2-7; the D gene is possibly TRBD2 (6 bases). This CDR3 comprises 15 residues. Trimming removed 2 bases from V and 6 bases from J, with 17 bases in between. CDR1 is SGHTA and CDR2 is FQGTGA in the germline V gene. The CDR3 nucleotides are TGTGCCAGCAGCTTACGGGGAGGAGCTCTCTCCGAGCAGTACTTC. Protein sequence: CASSLRGGALSEQYF.